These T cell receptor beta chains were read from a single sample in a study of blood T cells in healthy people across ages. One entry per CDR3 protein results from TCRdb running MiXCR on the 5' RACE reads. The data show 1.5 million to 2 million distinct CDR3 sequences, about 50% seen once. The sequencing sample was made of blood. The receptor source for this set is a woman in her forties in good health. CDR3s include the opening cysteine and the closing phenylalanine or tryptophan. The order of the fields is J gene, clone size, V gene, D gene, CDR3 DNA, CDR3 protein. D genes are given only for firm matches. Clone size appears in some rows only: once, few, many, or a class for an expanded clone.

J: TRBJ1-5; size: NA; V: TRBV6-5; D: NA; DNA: TGTGCCAGCAGTACTGTCCCCAATCAGCCCCAGCATTTT; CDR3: CASSTVPNQPQHF
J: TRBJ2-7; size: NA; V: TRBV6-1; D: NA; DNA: TGTGCCACCTGGGGGGCTTACGAGCAGTACTTC; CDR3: CATWGAYEQYF
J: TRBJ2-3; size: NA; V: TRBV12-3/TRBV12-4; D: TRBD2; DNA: TGTGCCAGCAGTTTTCAGCGGGGTCGTCCAGATACGCAGTATTTT; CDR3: CASSFQRGRPDTQYF
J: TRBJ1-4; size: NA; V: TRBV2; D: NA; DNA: TGTGCCAGCAGCCGGGGGTGGGTTAATGAGAAACTGTTTTTT; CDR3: CASSRGWVNEKLFF
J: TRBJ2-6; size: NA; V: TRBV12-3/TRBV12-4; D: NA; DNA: TGTGCCAGCAGCAGCAGCAGGAGCTTTGGGGCCAACGTCCTGACTTTC; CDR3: CASSSSRSFGANVLTF
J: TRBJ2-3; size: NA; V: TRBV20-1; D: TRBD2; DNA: TGCAGTGCGGGGGGGAACACGGATACGCAGTATTTT; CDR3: CSAGGNTDTQYF
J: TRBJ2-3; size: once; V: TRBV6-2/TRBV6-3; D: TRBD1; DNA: TGTGCCAGCAGTTACCTCGGACAGGGGAAGAATACGCAGTATTTT; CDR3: CASSYLGQGKNTQYF
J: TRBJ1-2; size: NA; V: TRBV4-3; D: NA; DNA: TGCGCCAGCAGCCAAGTCACGGACGCTCGTAACTATGGCTACACCTTC; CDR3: CASSQVTDARNYGYTF
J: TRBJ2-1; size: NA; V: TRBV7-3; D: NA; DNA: TGTGCCAGCAGCTTAAAGGCCCTACCTAGCTCCTACAATGAGCAGTTCTTC; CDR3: CASSLKALPSSYNEQFF
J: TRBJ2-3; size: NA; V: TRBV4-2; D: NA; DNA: TGTGCCAGCAGCCAAGATTCGGCAGGGGACGCAGATACGCAGTATTTT; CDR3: CASSQDSAGDADTQYF
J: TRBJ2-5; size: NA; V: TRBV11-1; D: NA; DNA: TGTGCCAGCAGCTCCATCCAGGGCCTTTTCTGGGAGACCCAGTACTTC; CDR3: CASSSIQGLFWETQYF
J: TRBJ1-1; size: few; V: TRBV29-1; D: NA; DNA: TGCAGCGTGGGCCCTGCGGAAGCTTTCTTT; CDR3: CSVGPAEAFF
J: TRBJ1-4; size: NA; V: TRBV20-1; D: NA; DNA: TGCAGTGCCACCCCTGGGGTAACTAATGAAAAACTGTTTTTT; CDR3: CSATPGVTNEKLFF
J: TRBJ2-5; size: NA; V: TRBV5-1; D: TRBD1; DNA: TGCGCCAGCAGCTTGGACGGGACAGGAAATCAAGAGACCCAGTACTTC; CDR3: CASSLDGTGNQETQYF
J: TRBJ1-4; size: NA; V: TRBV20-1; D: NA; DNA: TGCAGTGCTAGAGATCGGGGCGGAAAAGGTGAAAAACTGTTTTTT; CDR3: CSARDRGGKGEKLFF
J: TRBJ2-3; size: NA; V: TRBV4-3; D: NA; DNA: TGCGCCAGCAGCCAAGTCCCGCGGGGGCCTATCACAGATACGCAGTATTTT; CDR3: CASSQVPRGPITDTQYF
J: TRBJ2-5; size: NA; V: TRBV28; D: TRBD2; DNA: TGTGCCAGCAGTCCCAGCGGGGCTTCGACCTACGGGCAGTACTTC; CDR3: CASSPSGASTYGQYF
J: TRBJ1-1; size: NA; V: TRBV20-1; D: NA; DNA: TGCAGTGCTTCCAGTGTGAGCACTGAAGCTTTCTTT; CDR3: CSASSVSTEAFF
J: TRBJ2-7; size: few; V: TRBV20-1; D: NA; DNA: TGCAGTGCTCCGGACGGAGCCTACGAGCAGTACTTC; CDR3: CSAPDGAYEQYF
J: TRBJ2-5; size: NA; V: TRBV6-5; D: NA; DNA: TGTGCCAGCAGTACCGTCATGGAGGGCGAGACCCAGTACTTC; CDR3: CASSTVMEGETQYF
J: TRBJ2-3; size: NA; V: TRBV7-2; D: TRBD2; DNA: TGTGCCAGCAGCTTAGTAGGACTAGCGGAGATAAGCCCCACAGATACGCAGTATTTT; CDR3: CASSLVGLAEISPTDTQYF
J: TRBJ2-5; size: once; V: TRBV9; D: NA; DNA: TGTGCCAGCAACCGTCAGGGATCACTCCACCAAGAGACCCAGTACTTC; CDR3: CASNRQGSLHQETQYF
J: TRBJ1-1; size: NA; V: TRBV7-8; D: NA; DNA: TGTGCCAGCAGCTTAGCCCCAGGGGAGTACACTGAAGCTTTCTTT; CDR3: CASSLAPGEYTEAFF
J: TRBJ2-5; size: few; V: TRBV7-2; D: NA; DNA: TGTGCCAGCAGCTTAGAGGCTAACAGGGAGACCCAGTACTTC; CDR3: CASSLEANRETQYF
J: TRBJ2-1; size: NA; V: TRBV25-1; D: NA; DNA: TGTGCCAGCAGTGAACTGGGACGGACTGGAGGTGAGCAGTTCTTC; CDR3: CASSELGRTGGEQFF
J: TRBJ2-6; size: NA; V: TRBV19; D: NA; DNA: TGTGCCAGTAGTATCGGCCCGGGACTCTCTGGGGCCAACGTCCTGACTTTC; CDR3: CASSIGPGLSGANVLTF
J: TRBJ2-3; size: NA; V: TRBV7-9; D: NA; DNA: TGTGCCAGCAGCTTAGCGCAGGGGAGCACGTATTTT; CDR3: CASSLAQGSTYF
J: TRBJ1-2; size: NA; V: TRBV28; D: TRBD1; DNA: TGTGCCAGCAGTGTTTTGGGACAGGGTGGTGGCTACACCTTC; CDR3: CASSVLGQGGGYTF
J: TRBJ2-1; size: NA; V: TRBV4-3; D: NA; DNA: TGCGCCAGCAGCCAAGATCGATCCAGAAATGAGCAGTTCTTC; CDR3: CASSQDRSRNEQFF
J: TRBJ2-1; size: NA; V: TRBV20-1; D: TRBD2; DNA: TGCAGTGCCCAACTAGCGGGGGGGCCGGAGCAGTTCTTC; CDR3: CSAQLAGGPEQFF
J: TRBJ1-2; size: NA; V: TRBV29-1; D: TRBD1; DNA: TGCAGCGTTGTTGGGGACAGGGGGCTTGGCTACACCTTC; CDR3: CSVVGDRGLGYTF
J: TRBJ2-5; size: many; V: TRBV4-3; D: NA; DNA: TGCGCCAGCAGCCAAGATCCTAGCTCGGAGACCCAGTACTTC; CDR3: CASSQDPSSETQYF
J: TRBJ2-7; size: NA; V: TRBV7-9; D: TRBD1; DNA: TGTGCCAGCAGCGCTCGGACAGGGGGGCTCGAGCAGTACTTC; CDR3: CASSARTGGLEQYF
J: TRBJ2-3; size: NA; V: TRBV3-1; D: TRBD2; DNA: TGTGCCAGCAGCCAAAATAGCGGGGGACTCACAGATACGCAGTATTTT; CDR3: CASSQNSGGLTDTQYF
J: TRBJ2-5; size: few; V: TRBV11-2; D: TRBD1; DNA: TGTGCCAGCAGCCGATTTGGACAGGGTAGAGAGACCCAGTACTTC; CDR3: CASSRFGQGRETQYF
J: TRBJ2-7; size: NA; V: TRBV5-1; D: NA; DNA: TGCGCCAGCAGCCCGGTGGTAGGTGGTTCCGAGCAGTACTTC; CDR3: CASSPVVGGSEQYF
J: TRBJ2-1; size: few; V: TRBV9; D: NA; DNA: TGTGCCAGCAGCGTAGGTATGCGGGGGCCGTCCTTCTACAATGAGCAGTTCTTC; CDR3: CASSVGMRGPSFYNEQFF
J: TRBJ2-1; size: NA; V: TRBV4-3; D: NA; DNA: TGCGCCAGCAGCCAAGAGCCCCGAGCGAAGTACAATGAGCAGTTCTTC; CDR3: CASSQEPRAKYNEQFF
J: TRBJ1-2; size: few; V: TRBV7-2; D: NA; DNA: TGTGCCAGCAGCTTGAACAGGCGAGGCTACACCTTC; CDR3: CASSLNRRGYTF
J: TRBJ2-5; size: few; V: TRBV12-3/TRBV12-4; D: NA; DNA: TGTGCCAGCAGTTTTGGTGGGGGGGCGCTAGAGACCCAGTACTTC; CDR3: CASSFGGGALETQYF
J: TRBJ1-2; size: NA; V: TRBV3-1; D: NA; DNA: TGTGCCAGCAGCCAGGGATGGACGGCGTGGGGCTACACCTTC; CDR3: CASSQGWTAWGYTF
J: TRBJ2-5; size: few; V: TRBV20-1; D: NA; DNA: TGCAGTGCTAGGGAGGGGACAGTCTCCATGAGGCAAGAGACCCAGTACTTC; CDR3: CSAREGTVSMRQETQYF
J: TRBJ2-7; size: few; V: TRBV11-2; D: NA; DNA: TGTGCCAGCAGCTTAGAATTAGGTGGAACCTACGAGCAGTACTTC; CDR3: CASSLELGGTYEQYF
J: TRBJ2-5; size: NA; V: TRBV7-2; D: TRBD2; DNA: TGTGCCAGCAGCAGAACGGGACCACTAGCGGGGGTCGGGGAGACCCAGTACTTC; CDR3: CASSRTGPLAGVGETQYF
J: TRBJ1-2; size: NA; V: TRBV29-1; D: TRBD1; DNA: TGCAGCGCCAACAGGGGGTGGAATGGCTACACCTTC; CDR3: CSANRGWNGYTF
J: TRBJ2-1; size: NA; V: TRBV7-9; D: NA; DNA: TGTGCCAGCAGCGCGCCTCAGGCTAATGAGCAGTTCTTC; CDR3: CASSAPQANEQFF
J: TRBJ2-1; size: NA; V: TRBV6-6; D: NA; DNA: TGTGCCAGCAGTTACGCGGGCCCCTCCTACGATGAGCAGTTCTTC; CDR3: CASSYAGPSYDEQFF
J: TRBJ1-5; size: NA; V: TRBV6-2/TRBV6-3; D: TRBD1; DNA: TGTGCCAGCACCTGGACAGGGCTTTCAAATCAGCCCCAGCATTTT; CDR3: CASTWTGLSNQPQHF
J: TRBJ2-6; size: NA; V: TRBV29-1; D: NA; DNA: TGCAGCGTTGTAGTTCCGGGGTCTGGGGCCAACGTCCTGACTTTC; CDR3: CSVVVPGSGANVLTF
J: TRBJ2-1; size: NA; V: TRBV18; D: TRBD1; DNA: TGTGCCAGCACACCGGGGACAGGGGGCAATGAGCAGTTCTTC; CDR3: CASTPGTGGNEQFF
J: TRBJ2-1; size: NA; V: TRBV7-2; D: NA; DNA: TGTGCCAGCAGCCCCGGCCGCCGTGATGAGCAGTTCTTC; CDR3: CASSPGRRDEQFF
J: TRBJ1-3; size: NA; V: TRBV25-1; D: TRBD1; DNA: TGTGCCAGCGGCACAGGGGGCTCTGGAAACACCATATATTTT; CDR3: CASGTGGSGNTIYF
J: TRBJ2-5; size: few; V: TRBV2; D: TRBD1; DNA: TGTGCCAGCAGGCGGACAGGGTATGTCGAGACCCAGTACTTC; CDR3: CASRRTGYVETQYF
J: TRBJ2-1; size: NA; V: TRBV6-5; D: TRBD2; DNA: TGTGCCAGCAGTTACCGGATCGGGGGGGCCTCCTACAATGAGCAGTTCTTC; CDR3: CASSYRIGGASYNEQFF
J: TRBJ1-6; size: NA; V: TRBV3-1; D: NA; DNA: TGTGCCAGCAGCCCACGGGCCCCAGGATCCTATAATTCACCCCTCCACTTT; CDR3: CASSPRAPGSYNSPLHF
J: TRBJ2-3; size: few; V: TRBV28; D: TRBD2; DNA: TGTGCCAGCAGTCGCGGACTAGCGGGGTCCTCAGGAACAGATACGCAGTATTTT; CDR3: CASSRGLAGSSGTDTQYF
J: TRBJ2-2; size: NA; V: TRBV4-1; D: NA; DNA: TGCGCCAGCAGCCAAGCAGTCAGGAACACCGGGGAGCTGTTTTTT; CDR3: CASSQAVRNTGELFF
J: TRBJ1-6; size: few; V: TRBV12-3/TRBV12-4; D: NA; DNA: TGTGCCAGCAGTTTTAGGACAGCGGGCTCACCCCTCCACTTT; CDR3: CASSFRTAGSPLHF
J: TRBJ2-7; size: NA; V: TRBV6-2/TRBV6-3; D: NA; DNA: TGTGCCAGCAACTATAAGGGCGTTAGTACCTACGAGCAGTACTTC; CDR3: CASNYKGVSTYEQYF
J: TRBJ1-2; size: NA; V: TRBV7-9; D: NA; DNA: TGTGCCAGCAGCTTCTCCGGGACGGCCCCCTACACCTTC; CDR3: CASSFSGTAPYTF